This TCR beta chain was identified during a study of T cells after yellow fever vaccination. Study results and caveats: Weaker, the secondary response peaked sooner, at day 5 versus 15.

The CDR3 loop spans 14 amino acids. The germline V gene encodes CDR1 SGHRS and CDR2 YFSETQ. Between the trimmed V and J ends, which lost 4 bases and 3 bases, there was a span of 13 bases. This clonotype appeared many times. Its antigen is as yet unknown. Via MiXCR, TCRdb re-called the 5' RACE reads, giving one row per CDR3 protein. The table records a few hundred thousand distinct CDR3 sequences, under 9% of them present only once. This clonotype originated in a man between 18 and 35 years old who received the YFV17D yellow fever vaccine. This sequence joins TRBV5-1 and TRBJ2-5; D unresolved. This sample comprised CD4+ T cells sorted from PBMCs, obtained 5 days after the yellow fever booster vaccination. This chain's CDR3 is CASSTGPREETQYF. The CDR3, as DNA: TGCGCCAGCAGCACCGGGCCTAGGGAAGAGACCCAGTACTTC.